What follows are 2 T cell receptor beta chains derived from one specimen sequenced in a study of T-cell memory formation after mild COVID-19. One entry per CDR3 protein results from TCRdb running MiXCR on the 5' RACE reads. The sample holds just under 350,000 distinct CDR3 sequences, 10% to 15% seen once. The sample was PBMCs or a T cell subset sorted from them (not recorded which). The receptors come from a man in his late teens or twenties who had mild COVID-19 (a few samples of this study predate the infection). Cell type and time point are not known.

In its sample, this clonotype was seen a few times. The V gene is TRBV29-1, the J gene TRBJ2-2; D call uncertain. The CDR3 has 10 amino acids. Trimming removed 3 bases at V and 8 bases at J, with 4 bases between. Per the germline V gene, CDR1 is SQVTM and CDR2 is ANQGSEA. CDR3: CSVDSGELFF. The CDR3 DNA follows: TGCAGCGTTGACTCTGGGGAGCTGTTTTTT.

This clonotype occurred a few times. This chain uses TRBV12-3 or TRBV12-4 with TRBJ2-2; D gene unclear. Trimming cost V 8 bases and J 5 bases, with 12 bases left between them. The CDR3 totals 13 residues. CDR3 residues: CASLYVLTGELFF. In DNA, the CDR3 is TGTGCCAGCTTGTACGTACTGACCGGGGAGCTGTTTTTT.